This TCR beta chain was retrieved from a study of siplizumab effects on memory and regulatory T cells (dated by TCRdb to between 2017 and 2020). The study in broad terms: The study looked at the effect of siplizumab, an anti-CD2 antibody, on alloreactive T-cell subsets in allogeneic mixed lymphocyte reactions made from human PBMCs.

Library creation used the immunoSEQ multiplex PCR assay. Each sample had some 10^5 TCR templates assayed by the deep sequencing platform. Genomic DNA extracted from sorted T cells was used for TCRbeta CDR3 sequencing. In the paper's pipeline: The R programming language was used for the clonal analysis of the TCRbeta CDR3 data. Comparing unstimulated samples against CFSE-low samples taken after the reaction was how alloreactive CD4+ and CD8+ clones were defined. Regulatory or non-regulatory origin of alloreactive CD4+ clones was assigned by matching sequences to the sorted unstimulated Treg and non-Treg repertoires. As stored in TCRdb, this immuneACCESS dataset retains in-frame rearrangements with V and J assigned. A fraction of the clones does not appear; measured against another copy, unresolved V genes explain less than half of the discrepancy, and the remainder lacks a known reason. That table gives V, J and clone size, and the DNA gave D and trimming. This sample lists approximately 120,000 clones; roughly nine tenths were detected once. Under 0.75% of the sample is in the top ten clones.

A word on this clone: Its antigen remains undetermined. One end of the junction is discordant with germline, which a read error may explain.

Sorted unstimulated T cells and proliferating T cells recovered from mixed lymphocyte reactions were subjected to TCRbeta CDR3 sequencing. Fresh whole blood from approximately 9 HLA-typed healthy donors was used to isolate PBMCs. To map where alloreactive clones came from, CD4+ regulatory T cells in the unstimulated state were FACS-sorted. Measured from the cysteine to the phenylalanine, the CDR3 is 17 residues long. The sequence is cut down to CDR3 DNA, 51 bases in frame from base 1. The germline V gene encodes CDR1 SSHAT and CDR2 FNYEAQ (reference sequence). Results the study describes overall, beyond this receptor: Greater diversity appeared to be present in unstimulated naive T cells than in memory T cells, and a substantial contribution to the alloresponse seemed to be made by naive cells. Whether proliferating Tregs from siplizumab cultures actually had suppressive function was not functionally confirmed. Among mappable alloreactive CD4+ clones, the Treg-derived fraction averaged approximately 72% with siplizumab versus around 29% in control reactions. Because sequences below about 10^-5 frequency were poorly captured, only a minor fraction of alloreactive clones could be mapped to unstimulated subsets. Siplizumab significantly lowered the cumulative frequency of alloreactive sequences that could be traced to unstimulated CD4+ memory T cells. A naive or memory phenotype could not be assigned to roughly 75-96% of proliferating CD4+ or CD8+ clones.

The chain was built from TRBV7-7 and TRBJ2-3; no D gene can be assigned with confidence. Input material: Tregs sorted from blood. The clonotype was recovered from a human donor in good health. The CDR3 protein is CASSLATTTLGTDTQYF. The DNA is as follows: TGTGCTAGCAGCTTGGCGACGACGACCTTGGGCACAGATACGCAGTATTTT.